The rows below give T cell receptor beta chains drawn from one sample of a study of shared clonotypes between healthy human individuals. Assay used: immunoSEQ multiplex PCR; TCRdb lists only in-frame clones, some missing. Of approximately 2.4 million clones in the sample, 90% to 96% were seen once. Sequenced: naive CD4+ T cells sorted from blood. These receptors were collected from a man younger than 35 in good health. The CDR3 runs from the conserved cysteine through the conserved F or W. A D gene is named only where the DNA matches it firmly. Clone size is given for some rows only: seen once, a few or many times, or a class if the clone is expanded.

clone size	V gene	D gene	J gene	CDR3 protein	CDR3 DNA
.	TRBV6-1	TRBD2	TRBJ2-3	CASRAGLAGTDTQYF	TGTGCCAGCAGGGCAGGACTAGCGGGCACAGATACGCAGTATTTT
.	TRBV10-3	.	TRBJ1-4	CAISESGADEKLFF	TGTGCCATCAGTGAGTCAGGGGCTGATGAAAAACTGTTTTTT
.	TRBV5-6	TRBD1	TRBJ2-5	CASTIDRAKETQYF	TGTGCCAGCACCATTGACAGGGCCAAAGAGACCCAGTACTTC
once	TRBV12-2	.	TRBJ2-4	CASRLRTPAKNIQYF	TGTGCAAGTCGCCTACGGACACCAGCCAAAAACATTCAGTACTTC
.	TRBV6-1	TRBD1	TRBJ1-1	CASSGDRVNTEAFF	TGTGCCAGCAGTGGAGACAGGGTGAACACTGAAGCTTTCTTT
.	TRBV10-3	.	TRBJ1-2	CAISDPSSGQPNYGYTF	TGTGCCATCAGTGATCCCTCCTCGGGACAACCTAACTATGGCTACACCTTC
.	TRBV28	.	TRBJ1-2	CASSFLSYGYTF	TGTGCCAGCAGCTTCCTTAGTTATGGCTACACCTTC
.	TRBV7-2	TRBD2	TRBJ2-2	CASSSASGSLTGELFF	TGTGCCAGCAGCTCCGCTAGCGGGAGTCTCACCGGGGAGCTGTTTTTT
once	TRBV5-6	.	TRBJ2-7	CASSLERVQYF	TGTGCCAGCAGCTTGGAGCGGGTCCAGTACTTC
.	TRBV6-5	.	TRBJ1-5	CASRQQGSNQPQHF	TGTGCCAGCAGACAACAGGGATCTAACCAGCCCCAGCATTTT
.	TRBV5-4	.	TRBJ1-1	CASSFGEANTEAFF	TGTGCCAGCAGCTTCGGGGAGGCGAACACTGAAGCTTTCTTT
.	TRBV5-6	TRBD2	TRBJ2-1	CASSYTTSNPYNEQFF	TGTGCCAGCAGCTACACGACTAGCAATCCCTACAATGAGCAGTTCTTC
.	TRBV5-4	.	TRBJ1-3	CASSLTGLTSGNTIYF	TGTGCCAGCAGCTTGACAGGACTGACCTCTGGAAACACCATATATTTT
.	TRBV4-3	.	TRBJ2-1	CASSRTPYNEQFF	TGCGCCAGCAGCCGAACACCGTACAATGAGCAGTTCTTC
.	TRBV15	TRBD2	TRBJ2-7	CATSRGGLAGVYEQYF	TGTGCCACCAGCAGAGGAGGACTAGCGGGGGTCTACGAGCAGTACTTC
.	TRBV5-1	TRBD1	TRBJ2-7	CASSLGQGAFYEQYF	TGCGCCAGCAGCTTGGGACAGGGGGCTTTTTACGAGCAGTACTTC
.	TRBV5-1	.	TRBJ2-2	CASSGGERTGELFF	TGCGCCAGCAGCGGTGGGGAGCGTACCGGGGAGCTGTTTTTT
.	TRBV7-2	.	TRBJ2-7	CASSLGRAYEQYF	TGTGCCAGCAGCTTGGGGCGGGCCTACGAGCAGTACTTC
.	TRBV18	.	TRBJ1-4	CASSPDLNEKLFF	TGTGCCAGCTCACCAGACCTTAATGAAAAACTGTTTTTT
.	TRBV5-1	TRBD1	TRBJ1-6	CASSPGTGDNSPLHF	TGCGCCAGCAGTCCCGGGACAGGGGATAATTCACCCCTCCACTTT
.	TRBV5-6	TRBD2	TRBJ2-1	CASSLSLAGTYNEQFF	TGTGCCAGCAGCTTGTCACTAGCGGGCACCTACAATGAGCAGTTCTTC
.	TRBV5-1	TRBD1	TRBJ1-2	CASSLGQGVHYGYTF	TGCGCCAGCAGCTTGGGACAGGGAGTTCACTATGGCTACACCTTC
.	TRBV4-1	.	TRBJ2-7	CASSQEGRQYF	TGCGCCAGCAGCCAAGAAGGACGTCAGTACTTC
.	TRBV30	TRBD1	TRBJ1-6	CAWSHGQGLNSPLHF	TGTGCCTGGAGCCACGGACAGGGGCTTAATTCACCCCTCCACTTT
.	TRBV7-3	.	TRBJ2-5	CASSPVGGQSLKQETQYF	TGTGCCAGCAGCCCGGTAGGGGGGCAGAGTTTGAAACAAGAGACCCAGTACTTC
.	TRBV2	TRBD1	TRBJ1-4	CASSSQGAANEKLFF	TGTGCCAGCAGTTCCCAGGGGGCGGCTAATGAAAAACTGTTTTTT
.	TRBV5-1	.	TRBJ2-5	CASSQRPGGLQGETQYF	TGCGCCAGCAGCCAAAGACCGGGGGGCCTCCAAGGAGAGACCCAGTACTTC
.	TRBV5-1	.	TRBJ1-1	CASSLQDMNTEAFF	TGCGCCAGCAGCTTGCAGGACATGAACACTGAAGCTTTCTTT
.	TRBV18	.	TRBJ1-4	CASSDSSTNEKLFF	TGTGCCAGCTCAGACAGTTCAACTAATGAAAAACTGTTTTTT
.	TRBV4-1	.	TRBJ1-4	CASSQGAGLVNEKLFF	TGCGCCAGCAGCCAAGGGGCAGGGCTCGTTAATGAAAAACTGTTTTTT
.	TRBV7-9	.	TRBJ1-4	CASTATGLGEKLFF	TGTGCCAGCACAGCTACAGGCCTCGGTGAAAAACTGTTTTTT
.	TRBV6-5	.	TRBJ1-1	CASSTSMGSGTEAFF	TGTGCCAGCAGCACCTCGATGGGGTCGGGCACTGAAGCTTTCTTT
once	TRBV2	.	TRBJ2-7	CASRYRDNYEQYF	TGTGCCAGCAGATACCGGGACAACTACGAGCAGTACTTC
.	TRBV6-1	.	TRBJ2-7	CASRLGGGYEQYF	TGTGCCAGCCGTTTGGGCGGAGGGTACGAGCAGTACTTC
once	TRBV7-9	.	TRBJ1-1	CASSLVALNTEAFF	TGTGCCAGCAGCTTAGTGGCACTGAACACTGAAGCTTTCTTT
.	TRBV19	.	TRBJ2-5	CASSRDFQETQYF	TGTGCCAGTAGTCGGGACTTCCAAGAGACCCAGTACTTC
.	TRBV6-1	TRBD2	TRBJ2-7	CASAIAGTTYEQYF	TGTGCCAGCGCAATAGCGGGGACCACCTACGAGCAGTACTTC
.	TRBV30	TRBD1	TRBJ2-3	CAWGQGMPGDTQYF	TGTGCCTGGGGACAGGGAATGCCCGGAGATACGCAGTATTTT
.	TRBV6-5	TRBD2	TRBJ2-3	CASMGLAGNTDTQYF	TGTGCCAGCATGGGACTAGCGGGGAACACAGATACGCAGTATTTT
.	TRBV7-9	.	TRBJ2-7	CASSPSGTVRSYEQYF	TGTGCCAGCAGCCCATCCGGGACGGTCCGATCCTACGAGCAGTACTTC
.	TRBV19	.	TRBJ1-4	CASSTSFARGGREKLFF	TGTGCCAGTAGCACGTCGTTCGCCAGGGGAGGCCGGGAAAAACTGTTTTTT
.	TRBV7-2	TRBD1	TRBJ2-7	CASSFTGVYEQYF	TGTGCCAGCAGCTTTACAGGGGTGTACGAGCAGTACTTC
.	TRBV15	TRBD1	TRBJ1-1	CATSRGQKNTEAFF	TGTGCCACCAGCAGGGGACAGAAGAACACTGAAGCTTTCTTT
.	TRBV5-1	.	TRBJ1-4	CASSLAFENEKLFF	TGCGCCAGCAGCTTGGCTTTCGAGAATGAAAAACTGTTTTTT
once	TRBV6-6	.	TRBJ1-2	CATDDRVNYGYTF	TGTGCCACAGACGACAGAGTTAACTATGGCTACACCTTC
.	TRBV30	.	TRBJ2-7	CAWSVRALYEQYF	TGTGCCTGGAGTGTCAGGGCTCTCTACGAGCAGTACTTC
.	TRBV4-1	TRBD2	TRBJ2-3	CASSQHTWTSGGEADTQYF	TGCGCCAGCAGCCAACACACCTGGACTAGCGGGGGGGAAGCAGATACGCAGTATTTT
.	TRBV6-1	.	TRBJ2-1	CASSRSGQDEQFF	TGTGCCAGCAGCCGATCTGGGCAGGATGAGCAGTTCTTC
.	TRBV5-6	TRBD2	TRBJ2-3	CASSHLTSETDTQYF	TGTGCCAGCAGCCACCTGACTAGCGAAACAGATACGCAGTATTTT
.	TRBV6-6	.	TRBJ2-7	CASRAGRLSSYEQYF	TGTGCCAGCAGGGCGGGACGTTTGAGCTCCTACGAGCAGTACTTC
.	TRBV4-1	TRBD2	TRBJ2-2	CASSQKTSGSPRTGELFF	TGCGCCAGCAGCCAAAAGACTAGCGGGAGCCCGAGGACCGGGGAGCTGTTTTTT
.	TRBV5-1	.	TRBJ2-3	CASSPEWGGRDTQYF	TGCGCCAGCAGCCCCGAATGGGGAGGTCGAGATACGCAGTATTTT
.	TRBV9	TRBD1	TRBJ2-2	CASSLDRGVTGELFF	TGTGCCAGCAGCCTCGACAGGGGGGTGACCGGGGAGCTGTTTTTT
.	TRBV6-1	.	TRBJ1-2	CASSEATGRGYTF	TGTGCCAGCAGTGAAGCGACAGGTCGGGGCTACACCTTC
few	TRBV14	.	TRBJ2-1	CASSQVNEQFF	TGTGCCAGCAGCCAGGTCAATGAGCAGTTCTTC